This T cell receptor beta chain was sequenced for a study of brain T cells in children with intractable seizures. Sequencing used immunoSEQ multiplex PCR; TCRdb keeps in-frame clones, though not all of them. The table records under 400,000 clones, 85% to 95% of them present only once. The trim removed 3 bases at V and 5 bases at J, leaving 7 bases unmatched. This CDR3 region has 16 residues. CDR1 is SEHNR and CDR2 is FQNEAQ in the germline V gene (reference sequence). A note on this clone: Its antigen is unidentified.

Specified time point: blood from clinic visit 5 months post-surgery; TSC patient then seizure free. Surgery cases with the highest brain T cell transcript signatures were chosen for sequencing. Before surgery, patients took at least one anti-epileptic drug. Findings and caveats of the study: Clones missing pre-surgery may reflect undersampling of that blood sample. Viral specificity was inferred only from CDR3 similarity; HCMV serostatus was unknown.

The rearrangement joins TRBV7-9 to TRBJ2-1; 10 bases fit TRBD1. The starting material was peripheral blood, obtained roughly 5 months after surgery. This sequence was found in a boy in the first two years of life with tuberous sclerosis and intractable seizures. The CDR3 nucleotides read TGTGCCAGCAGCTTCACCGGGACAGGGGTTAACAATGAGCAGTTCTTC. Encoded protein: CASSFTGTGVNNEQFF.